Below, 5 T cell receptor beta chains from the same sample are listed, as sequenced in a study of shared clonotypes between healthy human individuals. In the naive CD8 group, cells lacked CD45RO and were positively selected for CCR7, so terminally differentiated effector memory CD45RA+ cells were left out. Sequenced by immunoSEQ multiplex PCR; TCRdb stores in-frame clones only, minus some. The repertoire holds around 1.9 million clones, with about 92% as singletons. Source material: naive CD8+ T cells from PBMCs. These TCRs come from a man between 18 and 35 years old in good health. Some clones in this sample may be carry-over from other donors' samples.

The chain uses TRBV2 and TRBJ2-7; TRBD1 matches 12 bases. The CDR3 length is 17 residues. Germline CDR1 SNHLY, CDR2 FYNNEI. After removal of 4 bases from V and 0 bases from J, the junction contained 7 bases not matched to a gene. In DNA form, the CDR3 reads TGTGCCAGCAGTGCCGGGACAGGGGGCGCATTCTCCTACGAGCAGTACTTC. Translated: CASSAGTGGAFSYEQYF.

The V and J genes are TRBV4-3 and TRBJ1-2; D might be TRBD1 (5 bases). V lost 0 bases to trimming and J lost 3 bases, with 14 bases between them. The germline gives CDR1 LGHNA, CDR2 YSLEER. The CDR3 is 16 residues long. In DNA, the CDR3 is TGCGCCAGCAGCCAAGATTCCGGGCAGGGCGACTATGGCTACACCTTC. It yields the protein CASSQDSGQGDYGYTF.

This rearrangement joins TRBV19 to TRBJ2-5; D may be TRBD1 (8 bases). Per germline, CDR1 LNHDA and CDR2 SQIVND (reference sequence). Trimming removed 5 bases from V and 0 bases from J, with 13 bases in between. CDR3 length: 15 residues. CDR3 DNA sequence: TGTGCCAGTAGTGAACAGGGGGGGGACCAAGAGACCCAGTACTTC. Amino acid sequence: CASSEQGGDQETQYF. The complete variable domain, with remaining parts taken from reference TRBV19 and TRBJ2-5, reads DGGITQSPKYLFRKEGQNVTLSCEQNLNHDAMYWYRQDPGQGLRLIYYSQIVNDFQKGDIAEGYSVSREKKESFPLTVTSAQKNPTAFYLCASSEQGGDQETQYFGPGTRLLVL.

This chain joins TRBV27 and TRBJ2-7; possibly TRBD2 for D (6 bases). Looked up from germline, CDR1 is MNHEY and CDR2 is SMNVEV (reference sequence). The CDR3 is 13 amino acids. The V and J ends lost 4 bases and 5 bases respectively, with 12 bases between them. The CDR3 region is CASSYQAGHEQYF. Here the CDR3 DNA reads TGTGCCAGCAGTTACCAGGCGGGGCACGAGCAGTACTTC.

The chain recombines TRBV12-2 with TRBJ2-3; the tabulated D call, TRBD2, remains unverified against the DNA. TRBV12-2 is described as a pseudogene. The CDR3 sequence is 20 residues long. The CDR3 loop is CASRPGGSGRAWACTDTQYF. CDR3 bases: TGTGCAAGTCGACCGGGGGGAAGCGGGAGGGCCTGGGCTTGCACAGATACGCAGTATTTT.